The rows below give T cell receptor beta chains drawn from one sample of a study of cytomegalovirus exposure and HLA in healthy donors. Sequencing used immunoSEQ multiplex PCR; TCRdb keeps in-frame clones, though not all of them. The table records about 190,000 clones, less than 90% of them present only once. Sequencing input: PBMCs. The receptors shown here come from a woman in her twenties or thirties in good health and CMV-seronegative. CDR3s include the opening cysteine and the closing phenylalanine or tryptophan. The D gene is left open where the match is weak. Some rows have no size entry. The others give once, few or many, or a class for an expanded clone.

CDR3aa,CDR3nt,d_gene,v_gene,abundance,j_gene
CASSQDRDTEAFF,TGTGCCAGCAGCCAGGACAGGGACACTGAAGCTTTCTTT,TRBD1,TRBV4-2,-,TRBJ1-1
CASSPGGLVTEAFF,TGTGCCAGCAGTCCGGGGGGGTTGGTAACTGAAGCTTTCTTT,-,TRBV13,-,TRBJ1-1
CATSRDRGFVAYEQYF,TGTGCCACCAGCAGAGATCGGGGTTTCGTTGCCTACGAGCAGTACTTC,-,TRBV15,-,TRBJ2-7
CASSFQGGTQYF,TGTGCCAGCAGCTTTCAGGGGGGGACCCAGTACTTC,-,TRBV7-6,few,TRBJ2-5
CASSLVQGGYEQYF,TGTGCCAGCAGTTTAGTACAGGGCGGATACGAGCAGTACTTC,-,TRBV27,-,TRBJ2-7
CASSSLGRGNTEAFF,TGTGCCAGCAGCTCTCTGGGGCGGGGGAACACTGAAGCTTTCTTT,-,TRBV5-4,-,TRBJ1-1
CASSSQSNQPQHF,TGTGCCAGCAGTTCCCAGAGCAATCAGCCCCAGCATTTT,-,TRBV27,-,TRBJ1-5
CASSASDMYRQPQHF,TGTGCCAGCAGCGCATCGGACATGTATCGCCAGCCCCAGCATTTT,-,TRBV5-5,-,TRBJ1-5
CASSLGLVNEQFF,TGTGCCAGCAGCCTCGGACTAGTCAATGAGCAGTTCTTC,TRBD2,TRBV7-2,-,TRBJ2-1
CASGRGSNTGELFF,TGTGCCAGCGGCAGGGGTTCGAACACCGGGGAGCTGTTTTTT,-,TRBV27,-,TRBJ2-2
CASSHSSTGELFF,TGCGCCAGCAGCCACTCCAGCACCGGGGAGCTGTTTTTT,-,TRBV4-1,-,TRBJ2-2
CASSFSGDYEQYF,TGCGCCAGCAGCTTTAGCGGGGACTACGAGCAGTACTTC,TRBD2,TRBV5-1,few,TRBJ2-7
CASSLRARGNTEAFF,TGTGCCAGCAGCTTACGTGCCAGGGGGAACACTGAAGCTTTCTTT,-,TRBV7-6,few,TRBJ1-1
CASSSGSNTGELFF,TGTGCCAGCAGCTCCGGGTCTAATACCGGGGAGCTGTTTTTT,-,TRBV6-1,-,TRBJ2-2
CASSYGTSGSHEQYF,TGTGCCAGCAGTTACGGGACTAGCGGGAGTCATGAGCAGTACTTC,TRBD2,TRBV6-6,-,TRBJ2-7